One TCR beta chain is described in this entry. The antigen remains undetermined. With a much larger clone just one base away, this may be a read error. PBMCs numbering at least 6.5 million were isolated per sample. Sample-barcoded 5' priming and a J-beta primer mix drove a second PCR of roughly 7 to 11 cycles. TCRdb called the 5' RACE reads again in MiXCR, with one record for every CDR3 protein. Altogether some 900,000 distinct CDR3 sequences are present, less than 35% being singletons, with the ten largest covering roughly 17%. This CDR3 is 15 amino acids long. Germline V CDR1 and CDR2: SGHNT, YYREEE (reference sequence). These data come from a study of blood T cells in healthy people across ages. General study findings and limits: Researchers judged that diversity estimates from one million T cells fell short of true values.

The clonotype was recovered from a woman aged 80 or over in good health. J is TRBJ2-3 and V is TRBV5-4; D is perhaps TRBD1 (5 bases). Sequenced: blood. The CDR3, as DNA: TGTGCCAGCAGCTTGAACAGAATAAACACAGGTACGCAGTATTTT. Its translation is CASSLNRINTGTQYF.